The 17 T cell receptor beta chains given below trace back to one sample, sequenced in a study of T cell responses to AZD1222 COVID-19 vaccine. Clones were sequenced by immunoSEQ multiplex PCR, and TCRdb holds only the in-frame ones, with some missing. Among some 150,000 clones listed, about nine tenths were seen once. Material: peripheral blood, obtained after recovery from COVID-19. The source of these receptors is an adult who had recovered from COVID-19.

This sequence joins TRBV7-2 and TRBJ2-7; D unclear. CDR1 SGHTA and CDR2 FQGNSA come from the germline V gene. The CDR3 covers 13 residues. Trimming stripped 1 base from V and 3 bases from J, with 7 bases between. CDR3 sequence reads: CASSLESYYEQYF. The CDR3 DNA is TGTGCCAGCAGCTTAGAGAGCTACTACGAGCAGTACTTC.

The chain joins TRBV28 to TRBJ1-4; D is perhaps TRBD1 (5 bases). Germline V gene sequence: CDR1 MDHEN, CDR2 SYDVKM. CDR3 length: 13 amino acids. With 5 bases removed from V and 8 bases from J, the gap between germline ends came to 12 bases. Written as DNA, the CDR3 is TGTGCCAGCAGTGGGACGAGGAGCGAAAAACTGTTTTTT. It encodes CASSGTRSEKLFF.

The chain uses TRBV5-4 and TRBJ2-7, with D unresolved. V lost 0 bases, J lost 6 bases, and 10 bases lay in between. The CDR3 has 13 residues. CDR1 and CDR2 (germline): SGHNT, YYREEE (reference sequence). This CDR3 is CASSLERSSEQYF. As DNA, the CDR3 is TGTGCCAGCAGCTTGGAGAGGTCGAGCGAGCAGTACTTC.

The CDR3 coding sequence is TGTGCCAGCAGTTTTAGTGGGAACACTGAAGCTTTCTTT. This gives the protein CASSFSGNTEAFF. The chain has TRBV28 and TRBJ1-1; no definite D call. Germline CDR1 is MDHEN and CDR2 is SYDVKM. The CDR3 runs 13 residues. The V end was cut by 3 bases, the J end by 1 base, with 6 bases between.

V usage is TRBV28 and J usage is TRBJ2-1; 10 nucleotides align to TRBD1. This CDR3 has 15 amino acids. The V and J ends lost 4 bases and 5 bases, in that order; junction bases with no gene match: 5. The germline V gene has CDR1 MDHEN and CDR2 SYDVKM. DNA of the CDR3: TGTGCCAGCAGTTCCGACAGGGGGCACGACAATGAGCAGTTCTTC. Protein: CASSSDRGHDNEQFF. Variable domain in full (rest from reference TRBV28 and TRBJ2-1): DVKVTQSSRYLVKRTGEKVFLECVQDMDHENMFWYRQDPGLGLRLIYFSYDVKMKEKGDIPEGYSVSREKKERFSLILESASTNQTSMYLCASSSDRGHDNEQFFGPGTRLTVL.

V is TRBV29-1 and J is TRBJ2-3, with TRBD1 as a possible D gene (6 bases). Trimming removed 4 bases at V and 0 bases at J, with 11 bases between. The germline V gene has CDR1 SQVTM and CDR2 ANQGSEA. This CDR3 contains 14 residues. CDR3 coding DNA: TGCAGCGTTGCGGACAGCGGTAGCACAGATACGCAGTATTTT. Its translation is CSVADSGSTDTQYF.

J is TRBJ2-7 and V is TRBV4-1, with 10 bases identical to TRBD1. Germline V gene lookup returns CDR1 MGHRA and CDR2 YSYEKL. The trim removed 3 bases at V and 4 bases at J, leaving 9 bases unmatched. The length of the CDR3 is 16 residues. Here the CDR3 DNA reads TGCGCCAGCAGCCAGACGACAGGACAGGGGGAGTACGAGCAGTACTTC. It specifies CASSQTTGQGEYEQYF.

The chain employs TRBV7-9 and TRBJ1-2, with D tentatively TRBD1 (6 bases). The CDR3 sequence is 16 residues long. The V and J ends lost 5 bases and 2 bases respectively, with 18 bases between them. The V gene's germline CDR1 is SEHNR and CDR2 FQNEAQ (reference sequence). The CDR3: CASSPSHRVPNYGYTF. CDR3 DNA: TGTGCCAGCAGCCCCAGCCACAGGGTACCCAACTATGGCTACACCTTC. Full variable domain (missing parts from reference TRBV7-9 and TRBJ1-2): DTGVSQNPRHKITKRGQNVTFRCDPISEHNRLYWYRQTLGQGPEFLTYFQNEAQLEKSRLLSDRFSAERPKGSFSTLEIQRTEQGDSAMYLCASSPSHRVPNYGYTFGSGTRLTVV.

The rearrangement uses TRBV12-3 or TRBV12-4 and TRBJ1-5; D remains ambiguous. The CDR3 runs to 13 residues. Trimming removed 7 bases at V and 5 bases at J, with 12 bases between. The CDR3: CASNVGGYQPQHF. The CDR3 nucleotides are TGTGCCAGCAACGTCGGAGGGTATCAGCCCCAGCATTTT.

The chain employs TRBV29-1 and TRBJ2-7; no clear D. V lost 6 bases to trimming and J lost 3 bases, with 15 bases between them. This CDR3 is built from 13 residues. Germline V gene lookup returns CDR1 SQVTM and CDR2 ANQGSEA. The CDR3 bases are TGCAGCGTGGCCTACCTTGAAATCTACGAGCAGTACTTC. Protein product: CSVAYLEIYEQYF.

The chain links TRBV9 to TRBJ2-2; D uncertain. The CDR3 is 13 residues long. Trimming stripped 3 bases from V and 1 base from J, with 4 bases between. In germline, CDR1 is SGDLS, CDR2 YYNGEE. The CDR3 region is CASSGQNTGELFF. CDR3 coding DNA: TGTGCCAGCAGCGGACAGAACACCGGGGAGCTGTTTTTT.

V gene TRBV9 combines with J gene TRBJ1-6; the match to TRBD1 covers 8 bases. From germline, CDR1 is SGDLS and CDR2 YYNGEE. Trimming removed 4 bases from V and 8 bases from J; junction bases left unmatched: 8. The length of the CDR3 is 15 residues. The CDR3 coding sequence is TGTGCCAGCAGCACCCGACAGGGGAAGTATTCACCCCTCCACTTT. Translation: CASSTRQGKYSPLHF.

The rearrangement uses TRBV27 and TRBJ2-6; the match to TRBD1 covers 10 bases. V lost 6 bases to trimming and J lost 0 bases; unmatched junction nucleotides: 11. The germline gives CDR1 MNHEY, CDR2 SMNVEV (reference sequence). This CDR3 has 19 residues. The CDR3 DNA is TGTGCCAGCAGCCGGCAGACAGGGGGCCGGTCCTCTGGGGCCAACGTCCTGACTTTC. Translation gives CASSRQTGGRSSGANVLTF.

The V call is TRBV5-6, the J call TRBJ1-1, with D possibly TRBD1 on 5 matching bases. This CDR3 spans 13 amino acids. V was shortened by 1 base and J by 8 bases, with 12 bases between the two germline ends. CDR1 and CDR2 from the germline V gene are SGHDT and YYEEEE. In nucleotides, the CDR3 is TGTGCCAGCAGCTTGTTCCCAGCAGGGGAAGCTTTCTTT. It is translated as CASSLFPAGEAFF.

CDR3 sequence reads: CASKPTHNNEQFF. In DNA, the CDR3 is TGTGCCAGCAAACCAACACATAACAATGAGCAGTTCTTC. The chain couples TRBV12-3 or TRBV12-4 to TRBJ2-1, with D unclear. The CDR3 is 13 amino acids. V shed 7 bases and J shed 5 bases, with 12 bases lying between them.

The V call is TRBV19, the J call TRBJ2-5, with D maybe TRBD1 (5 bases). The CDR3 spans 13 residues. Deletions cut 5 bases from V and 5 bases from J, with 12 bases between. Germline loops: CDR1 LNHDA, CDR2 SQIVND (reference sequence). The CDR3 region is CASSADSAETQYF. CDR3 coding DNA: TGTGCCAGTAGTGCAGACAGCGCCGAGACCCAGTACTTC.

Comment on this clone: The sample holds other DNA sequences that translate to the same CDR3. V is TRBV4-1 and J is TRBJ1-1; the D is unclear. Trimming removed 8 bases from V and 3 bases from J, with 7 bases in between. The CDR3 runs 11 residues. Germline values: CDR1 MGHRA, CDR2 YSYEKL. CDR3 sequence: CASSRDTEAFF. CDR3 nucleotide sequence: TGCGCCAGCTCCCGGGACACTGAAGCTTTCTTT.